This T cell receptor (beta chain) was identified in a study of CD8 T cells in Susac syndrome. A note on this clonotype: One end of the junction is discordant with germline, which a read error may explain.

CDR3 length equals 14 residues. Looked up from germline, CDR1 is SGHRS and CDR2 is YFSETQ. The RNA input was roughly 0.45 to 1 ug, and it was reverse transcribed with random hexamers. TCRdb reprocessed the immunoSEQ multiplex PCR reads with MiXCR, giving one entry per CDR3 protein. This table has about 200,000 distinct CDR3 sequences, roughly 90% appearing once. What was sequenced was CD4+ T cells from PBMCs. The V gene is TRBV5-1, the J gene TRBJ1-1, with D maybe TRBD1 (6 bases). The receptor comes from a human donor with Susac syndrome. The CDR3 DNA reads as TGCGCCAGCAGCCGGGGCGGGGGGCTGACTGAAACTTTCTTT. Its translation is CASSRGGGLTETFF.